The 11 T cell receptor beta chains listed next were all sequenced from one sample in a study of molecular identifiers for immune sequencing clone quantification. MiXCR was run by TCRdb on the PCR reads, yielding one entry per CDR3 protein. The table shows some 100,000 distinct CDR3 sequences, with over 15% occurring only once. Sequenced sample: naive CD8+ T cells from blood, with Jurkat cell RNA spiked in. Subset defined: FACS-sorted CD8+CD4-CCR7+CD45RA+ naive T cells. All receptors derive from a human donor in good health. Some libraries in this study had Jurkat cell RNA spiked in.

There are many counts of this clonotype. This sequence joins TRBV13 and TRBJ2-5, with TRBD1 matching 9 bases. The CDR3 is 17 residues long. The V and J ends lost 6 bases and 5 bases, in that order; junction bases with no gene match: 16. Germline V gives CDR1 PRHDT, CDR2 FYEKMQ (reference sequence). The CDR3 region is CASSNKDLGQGQETQYF. As DNA, the CDR3 is TGTGCCAGCAGTAATAAAGACCTGGGACAGGGTCAGGAGACCCAGTACTTC.

On this clonotype: This may be a read error: a much more frequent sequence differs by one nucleotide. The chain carries TRBV9 and TRBJ2-5, with 7 bases that match TRBD2. The CDR3 spans 13 residues. Germline values: CDR1 SGDLS, CDR2 YYNGEE. Germline trimming cut 2 bases from V and 6 bases from J; bases unmatched to any gene: 4. CDR3 protein: CASSVRGEKTQYF. The CDR3 DNA reads TGTGCCAGCAGCGTCCGGGGGGAAAAGACCCAGTACTTC.

This rearrangement joins TRBV29-1 to TRBJ2-7, with D tentatively TRBD2 (6 bases). Germline V gives CDR1 SQVTM, CDR2 ANQGSEA. Trimming took off 3 bases at V and 2 bases at J, with 14 bases between the two ends. CDR3 length: 14 residues. The chain's CDR3 is CSVDGGRPPYEQYF. The CDR3 DNA follows: TGCAGCGTTGACGGGGGAAGGCCTCCCTACGAGCAGTACTTC.

This clonotype was observed many times. CDR3 coding DNA: TGTGCCAGCAGTCCACGACAGGGTTTCAACTATGGCTACACCTTC. As protein: CASSPRQGFNYGYTF. The genes are TRBV28 and TRBJ1-2, with TRBD1 matching 7 bases. J lost 2 bases, V lost 5 bases, and 8 bases had no gene match. Germline V gene sequence: CDR1 MDHEN, CDR2 SYDVKM. The CDR3 extends over 15 amino acids.

Many counts were recorded for this clonotype. The chain carries TRBV27 and TRBJ2-3, with D hard to call. Looked up from germline, CDR1 is MNHEY and CDR2 is SMNVEV (reference sequence). The CDR3 is 13 amino acids. V dropped 0 bases and J dropped 1 base, with 2 bases sitting between them. Here the CDR3 reads CASSLSGTDTQYF. The CDR3 DNA reads TGTGCCAGCAGTTTATCGGGCACAGATACGCAGTATTTT.

This clonotype appeared many times. The rearrangement joins TRBV6-1 to TRBJ2-1; 9 bases are shared with TRBD2. Germline V lookup: CDR1 MNHNS, CDR2 SASEGT. The CDR3 extends over 15 amino acids. V gave up 4 bases and J gave up 8 bases; unmatched junction bases: 9. Here the CDR3 reads CASSATSGTVDEQFF. CDR3 nucleotides: TGTGCCAGCAGTGCGACTAGCGGTACTGTTGATGAGCAGTTCTTC.

This clonotype was detected ten times or more. The CDR3 DNA is TGTGCCAGCAGTCACGGGGACAGGTTCTACGAGCAGTACTTC. It encodes CASSHGDRFYEQYF. This rearrangement joins TRBV12-3 or TRBV12-4 to TRBJ2-7, with 8 positions matching TRBD1. With V trimmed by 5 bases and J by 3 bases, 6 bases remained unmatched. The CDR3 consists of 14 residues.

This clonotype was found many times. V is TRBV7-2 and J is TRBJ1-1; unclear D gene. Trimming took off 5 bases at V and 0 bases at J, with 13 bases between the two ends. CDR1 SGHTA and CDR2 FQGNSA come from the germline V gene. This CDR3 region has 15 residues. This CDR3 reads CASSAVQSMNTEAFF. In DNA, the CDR3 is TGTGCCAGCAGCGCAGTACAGAGCATGAACACTGAAGCTTTCTTT.

This sequence joins TRBV28 and TRBJ2-1, with 9 bases lining up with TRBD2. The CDR3 runs to 15 residues. After removal of 1 base from V and 7 bases from J, the junction contained 5 bases not matched to a gene. Germline V gives CDR1 MDHEN, CDR2 SYDVKM. Written as DNA, the CDR3 is TGTGCCAGCAGTTTATTTAGCGGGAGTAGGAATGAGCAGTTCTTC. It yields the protein CASSLFSGSRNEQFF. Full variable domain (missing parts from reference TRBV28 and TRBJ2-1): DVKVTQSSRYLVKRTGEKVFLECVQDMDHENMFWYRQDPGLGLRLIYFSYDVKMKEKGDIPEGYSVSREKKERFSLILESASTNQTSMYLCASSLFSGSRNEQFFGPGTRLTVL.

Remarks on this clonotype: A read error may be the cause here, since a much bigger clone is one base away. The chain is built from TRBV4-2 and TRBJ1-5, with a weak D call TRBD1 (5 bases). CDR1 and CDR2 (germline): LGHNA, YNFKEQ. The CDR3 runs to 16 residues. V shed 0 bases and J shed 0 bases, with 9 bases lying between them. The CDR3 sequence is CASSQEAGTSNQPQHF. The CDR3 nucleotides are TGTGCCAGCAGCCAAGAGGCAGGGACTAGCAATCAGCCCCAGCATTTT.

This clonotype came up many times. This rearrangement joins TRBV7-9 to TRBJ2-7; 7 bases are a match to TRBD1. Per the germline V gene, CDR1 is SEHNR and CDR2 is FQNEAQ (reference sequence). Trimming cost V 3 bases and J 0 bases; bases outside gene matches: 2. The CDR3 runs to 14 residues. For the CDR3, the DNA is TGTGCCAGCAGCTTGGACAGGAACTCCTACGAGCAGTACTTC. Protein: CASSLDRNSYEQYF.